This TCR beta chain was identified during a study of OX40 agonist ivuxolimab in advanced cancers. Profiling relied on immunoSEQ multiplex PCR, and the TCRdb table lists in-frame clones only, not all of them. The table lists 87,000 or so clones, approximately 90% of them singletons. Germline values: CDR1 SNHLY, CDR2 FYNNEI. The V end lost 7 bases, the J end lost 1 base, and 16 bases lay between the germline ends. The CDR3 is 16 amino acids. The genes are TRBV2 and TRBJ2-2, with D possibly TRBD2 on 5 matching bases. The receptor was isolated from an adult with an advanced solid tumor such as melanoma, head and neck, liver or kidney cancer. This specimen was CD4+ or CD8+ T cells sorted from blood, taken in a trial of the OX40 agonist ivuxolimab. The CDR3 region is CASTREGIVNTGELFF. In DNA, the CDR3 is TGTGCCAGCACCCGAGAGGGTATCGTGAACACCGGGGAGCTGTTTTTT.